The 21 T cell receptor beta chains listed next were all sequenced from one sample in a study of cytomegalovirus exposure and HLA in healthy donors. A multiplex PCR was run with 60 Vbeta primers and 13 Jbeta primers. This table comes from immunoSEQ multiplex PCR, and its TCRdb copy is limited to in-frame clones, with some not included. The sample records about 120,000 clones, under 80% being singletons. The specimen sequenced was PBMCs. These TCRs come from a woman aged 40-49 years in good health and CMV-seropositive.

This clone was seen more than once but under ten times. The chain couples TRBV6-5 to TRBJ1-1; D unclear. CDR3 length equals 13 residues. V lost 6 bases and J lost 1, with 9 bases in between. CDR1 is MNHEY, CDR2 SVGAGI, per germline. CDR3 coding DNA: TGTGCCAGCAGCAAACGAGGGAACACTGAAGCTTTCTTT. The encoded protein is CASSKRGNTEAFF.

The CDR3 region is CASSFPFRGGGETQYF. CDR3 DNA: TGTGCCAGCAGTTTTCCGTTCCGGGGAGGAGGGGAGACCCAGTACTTC. The rearrangement links TRBV27 to TRBJ2-5; TRBD2 might be the D (6 bases). The CDR3 length is 16 residues. V was cut by 3 bases and J by 5 bases, with 19 bases left in between. The germline CDR1 and CDR2 sequences are MNHEY and SMNVEV (reference sequence).

This sequence joins TRBV7-2 and TRBJ1-1, with a weak D call TRBD1 (6 bases). Trimming removed 5 bases from V and 6 bases from J, with 19 bases in between. This CDR3 region has 15 residues. The germline CDR1 and CDR2 sequences are SGHTA and FQGNSA. The CDR3: CASSHTGREVAEAFF. The CDR3 nucleotides are TGTGCCAGCAGCCATACAGGGAGGGAGGTCGCTGAAGCTTTCTTT.

Here the CDR3 reads CASFRATQETQYF. The CDR3 coding sequence is TGTGCCAGTTTCAGGGCCACCCAAGAGACCCAGTACTTC. The chain is built from TRBV6-6 and TRBJ2-5, with TRBD1 as a possible D gene (5 bases). CDR1 is MNHNY, CDR2 SVGAGI, per germline (reference sequence). The CDR3 is made up of 13 amino acids. Trimming cost V 9 bases and J 1 base, with 12 bases left between them.

The chain employs TRBV27 and TRBJ1-2; 7 nucleotides line up with TRBD1. There are 14 residues in the CDR3. The germline V gene has CDR1 MNHEY and CDR2 SMNVEV (reference sequence). Trimming at V came to 4 bases and at J to 4 bases, leaving 6 bases not matched to a gene. The CDR3 protein is CASSSGQALYGYTF. The CDR3 DNA sequence: TGTGCCAGCAGTTCAGGACAGGCGCTCTATGGCTACACCTTC.

As for this clone: At one of its ends the junction is not consistent with the germline gene, which may arise from a read error. The genes are TRBV7-9 and TRBJ2-1, with 11 nucleotides matching TRBD2. This CDR3 has 15 residues. Germline CDR1 is SEHNR and CDR2 is FQNEAQ (reference sequence). The CDR3 region has the DNA TGTTCCAGCAGCCTACTAGCGGGGGCATACAATGAGCAGTTCTTC. Protein sequence: CSSSLLAGAYNEQFF. The whole variable domain, filled in from reference TRBV7-9 and TRBJ2-1, reads DTGVSQNPRHKITKRGQNVTFRCDPISEHNRLYWYRQTLGQGPEFLTYFQNEAQLEKSRLLSDRFSAERPKGSFSTLEIQRTEQGDSAMYLCSSSLLAGAYNEQFFGPGTRLTVL.

This clone has just one count. The chain has TRBV6-1 and TRBJ2-3, with TRBD1 matching over 9 bases. The CDR3 consists of 15 residues. Trimming at V came to 5 bases and at J to 1 base, leaving 4 bases not matched to a gene. Per the germline V gene, CDR1 is MNHNS and CDR2 is SASEGT. CDR3 loop: CASSNRGPGTDTQYF. The CDR3, as DNA: TGTGCCAGCAGTAACAGGGGGCCCGGCACAGATACGCAGTATTTT.

This sequence joins TRBV6-5 and TRBJ2-6; unclear D gene. Between the trimmed V and J ends, which lost 6 bases and 2 bases, there was a span of 2 bases. The CDR3 length is 12 residues. Germline V gene sequence: CDR1 MNHEY, CDR2 SVGAGI. Written as DNA, the CDR3 is TGTGCCAGCAGCGCTGGGGCCAACGTCCTGACTTTC. Amino acids: CASSAGANVLTF.

V gene TRBV25-1 combines with J gene TRBJ2-7, with 7 bases identical to TRBD1. The germline gives CDR1 MGHDK, CDR2 SYGVNS. This CDR3 comprises 14 residues. With V trimmed by 5 bases and J by 5 bases, 9 bases remained unmatched. Here the CDR3 reads CASSFEGGVNEQYF. The DNA of the CDR3 is TGTGCCAGCAGTTTCGAAGGGGGCGTGAACGAGCAGTACTTC.

The V gene is TRBV5-6, the J gene TRBJ2-5; 9 bases map to TRBD1. The end of the DNA is better explained by TRBJ2-7, so the J call may be wrong. The germline V gene encodes CDR1 SGHDT and CDR2 YYEEEE. This CDR3 region has 17 residues. The CDR3 region has the DNA TGTGCCAGCAGCTTGGTATGGGACAGGGTATTACCCTACGAGCAGTACTTC. Translated: CASSLVWDRVLPYEQYF.

This chain connects TRBV2 to TRBJ1-2, with 10 bases that match TRBD1. The V gene's germline CDR1 is SNHLY and CDR2 FYNNEI. This CDR3 is built from 14 residues. The ends lost 9 bases at V and 5 bases at J; junction bases unmatched: 9. The CDR3 nucleotides read TGTGCCAGATCCCGGGACAGGGGATCGTATGGCTACACCTTC. It yields the protein CARSRDRGSYGYTF.

The V and J genes are TRBV7-9 and TRBJ1-6; no clear D gene. The CDR3 contains 15 residues. Germline CDR1 SEHNR, CDR2 FQNEAQ (reference sequence). Trimming stripped 5 bases from V and 7 bases from J, with 15 bases between. The CDR3 spells CASSPPGGPNSPLHF. CDR3 DNA sequence: TGTGCCAGCAGCCCCCCCGGTGGGCCAAATTCACCCCTCCACTTT.

The V gene is TRBV5-1, the J gene TRBJ1-2; a possible D gene is TRBD1 (6 bases). Trimming pared 4 bases from V and 4 bases from J, leaving 14 bases between. Germline V gene data show CDR1 as SGHRS and CDR2 as YFSETQ. The CDR3 contains 14 residues. CDR3 coding DNA: TGCGCCAGCAGCCCACAGGGTGCTGTCTATGGCTACACCTTC. Its translation is CASSPQGAVYGYTF.

This clone turned up a few times. The chain joins TRBV5-1 to TRBJ2-7; 11 bases are shared with TRBD2. The CDR3 is made up of 16 amino acids. Losses at the gene ends were 4 bases for V and 2 bases for J; bases not matched to a gene: 8. CDR1 is SGHRS and CDR2 is YFSETQ in the germline V gene. CDR3 region: CASSAGLAARTYEQYF. The CDR3, as DNA: TGCGCCAGCAGCGCGGGACTAGCGGCCAGGACCTACGAGCAGTACTTC.

The chain uses TRBV9 and TRBJ1-6; D uncertain. The CDR3 has 15 residues. Germline V gene data show CDR1 as SGDLS and CDR2 as YYNGEE. With 0 bases removed from V and 5 bases from J, the gap between germline ends came to 9 bases. The CDR3 sequence: CASSVGSVNNSPLHF. The CDR3 DNA sequence: TGTGCCAGCAGCGTAGGTTCAGTAAATAATTCACCCCTCCACTTT. The full variable domain, rest sourced from reference TRBV9 and TRBJ1-6, is DSGVTQTPKHLITATGQRVTLRCSPRSGDLSVYWYQQSLDQGLQFLIQYYNGEERAKGNILERFSAQQFPDLHSELNLSSLELGDSALYFCASSVGSVNNSPLHFGNGTRLTVT.

Worth noting for this clone: This sample also contains other DNA sequences that code for the same CDR3. V gene TRBV4-2 combines with J gene TRBJ2-3; 11 bases map to TRBD2. The germline V gene has CDR1 LGHNA and CDR2 YNFKEQ. The V gene end was trimmed by 3 bases and the J gene end by 0 bases; junction bases not matched to a gene: 8. The CDR3 consists of 18 residues. The CDR3 sequence is CASSQRLAGGASTDTQYF. In DNA form, the CDR3 reads TGTGCCAGCAGCCAGCGGCTAGCGGGAGGTGCTAGCACAGATACGCAGTATTTT.

Details on this clone: An end of the junction differs from the germline gene, which may be a read error. The V gene is TRBV7-9, the J gene TRBJ2-1; 9 bases are shared with TRBD2. Germline CDR1 reads SEHNR; CDR2 reads FQNEAQ (reference sequence). The CDR3 runs 16 residues. CDR3 sequence reads: CSSSLKTSGPLNEQFF. The CDR3 nucleotides are TGTTCCAGCAGCTTAAAGACTAGCGGACCGTTAAATGAGCAGTTCTTC. Together with reference TRBV7-9 and TRBJ2-1, the CDR3 gives the full variable domain: DTGVSQNPRHKITKRGQNVTFRCDPISEHNRLYWYRQTLGQGPEFLTYFQNEAQLEKSRLLSDRFSAERPKGSFSTLEIQRTEQGDSAMYLCSSSLKTSGPLNEQFFGPGTRLTVL.

V usage is TRBV18 and J usage is TRBJ1-2; 10 bases are shared with TRBD1. The CDR3 loop spans 17 amino acids. Germline V gives CDR1 KGHSH, CDR2 LQKENI. V gave up 5 bases and J gave up 6 bases; unmatched junction bases: 15. DNA for the CDR3: TGTGCCAGCTCATCAACTTCCTCCGGGACAGGGGAGGATGGCTACACCTTC. Its protein product is CASSSTSSGTGEDGYTF.

V is TRBV6-1 and J is TRBJ1-2; D remains ambiguous. Per the germline V gene, CDR1 is MNHNS and CDR2 is SASEGT. V was pared by 2 bases and J by 2 bases, with 9 bases between. The CDR3 totals 14 residues. Written as DNA, the CDR3 is TGTGCCAGCAGTGAATTTGGAGGGAACTATGGCTACACCTTC. It yields the protein CASSEFGGNYGYTF.

J is TRBJ2-2 and V is TRBV7-2, with 7 bases matching TRBD1. The CDR3 is 15 amino acids. The germline gives CDR1 SGHTA, CDR2 FQGNSA. Trimming cost V 5 bases and J 0 bases; bases outside gene matches: 3. CDR3 sequence (DNA): TGTGCCAGCAGCAACAGGGGTTCGAACACCGGGGAGCTGTTTTTT. Amino acids: CASSNRGSNTGELFF.

This chain uses TRBV10-3 with TRBJ1-5; TRBD1 agrees at 8 bases. CDR1 is ENHRY and CDR2 is SYGVKD in the germline V gene. The junction had 5 bases not matched to a gene; V was cut back by 10 bases and J by 3 bases. The CDR3 loop spans 13 amino acids. CDR3 DNA: TGTGCCACGACGGGACAGGCCAATCAGCCCCAGCATTTT. Residues: CATTGQANQPQHF.